This TCR beta chain comes out of a study of siplizumab effects on memory and regulatory T cells. The repertoire was sequenced with immunoSEQ multiplex PCR; TCRdb's copy has only in-frame clones and lacks some. Of some 100,000 clones in the sample, about 91% were seen once. Concerning this clone: The antigen is not known.

Findings and caveats of the study: Naive or memory phenotype was unassignable for roughly 75-95% of proliferating CD4+ or CD8+ clones.

The V end lost 2 bases, the J end lost 4 bases, and 14 bases lay between the germline ends. Germline V gives CDR1 MNHEY, CDR2 SVGAGI. This CDR3 has 15 amino acids. The genes are TRBV6-5 and TRBJ1-1; a possible D gene is TRBD1 (5 bases). The sequencing input was Tregs sorted from blood. This receptor was obtained from a human donor in good health. CDR3 protein: CASSYGAGVATEAFF. CDR3 sequence (DNA): TGTGCCAGCAGTTACGGGGCGGGGGTGGCCACTGAAGCTTTCTTT.